This TCR beta chain was found in a study of beta chain features in type 1 diabetes. Germline CDR1 is MDHEN and CDR2 is SYDVKM. This CDR3 is 13 amino acids long. Trimming pared 7 bases from V and 10 bases from J, leaving 19 bases between. The whole isolated RNA underwent reverse transcription, so sequencing captured expressed TCRB transcripts. TCRdb's table, derived via immunoSEQ multiplex PCR, lists solely in-frame clones and lacks some. The table includes hundreds of thousands of clones, 10% to 15% detected once. Whole-study findings and limits: Individuals with type 1 diabetes displayed fewer insertions and more deletions at VDJ junctions. Shorter TCRB CDR3s, moderately but significantly so, marked every one of the four CD4+ subsets in Type 1 diabetes patients.

Of note for this clone: Its antigen remains unknown.

The TCR was taken from a man younger than 35 in good health. Sequencing was performed on naive CD4+ T cells from blood. The rearrangement links TRBV28 to TRBJ1-1; D may be TRBD1 (6 bases). The CDR3 DNA follows: TGTGCCAGCAATAAACCAGGGGCGGACGCAGCTTTCTTT. Translating it yields CASNKPGADAAFF.